The rows below give T cell receptor beta chains drawn from one sample of a study of shared clonotypes between healthy human individuals. Clones were read by immunoSEQ multiplex PCR, and TCRdb kept only the in-frame ones, dropping some. The sample includes approximately 340,000 clones, over 70% of them seen just once. The sequencing sample was made of memory CD4+ T cells sorted from blood. Receptor source: a man younger than 40 in good health. The CDR3 runs from the conserved cysteine through the conserved F or W. A D gene is named only where the DNA matches it firmly. Where a row states a size, it is once, few, many or the class of an expanded clone; other rows omit it.

14	NA	NA	TRBJ1-3	TRBV7-2	CASSPRRSGNTIYF	TGTGCCAGCAGCCCACGGCGGTCTGGAAACACCATATATTTT
15	NA	NA	TRBJ1-4	TRBV10-3	CAISVGGTIREKLFF	TGTGCCATCAGTGTCGGGGGGACAATTCGGGAAAAACTGTTTTTT
14	NA	NA	TRBJ2-7	TRBV9	CASSVSNRPYEQYF	TGTGCCAGCAGCGTATCGAATAGACCCTACGAGCAGTACTTC
16	NA	few	TRBJ2-2	TRBV2	CASSDRGREGSGELFF	TGTGCCAGCAGTGATAGAGGCAGGGAAGGTTCCGGGGAGCTGTTTTTT
11	NA	NA	TRBJ1-4	TRBV9	CASKRVGKLFF	TGTGCCAGCAAGCGAGTCGGAAAACTGTTTTTT
13	NA	NA	TRBJ2-7	TRBV28	CASSLGAAYEQYF	TGTGCCAGCAGTTTAGGGGCAGCCTACGAGCAGTACTTC
14	NA	NA	TRBJ1-2	TRBV13	CASSLDGVEAGYTF	TGTGCCAGCAGCTTAGATGGGGTTGAAGCTGGCTACACCTTC
14	NA	NA	TRBJ2-5	TRBV7-7	CASSGPSREETQYF	TGTGCCAGCAGCGGGCCTAGCAGGGAAGAGACCCAGTACTTC
13	NA	NA	TRBJ2-2	TRBV28	CASSFRNTGELFF	TGTGCCAGCAGTTTCCGGAACACCGGGGAGCTGTTTTTT
14	NA	NA	TRBJ1-1	TRBV7-9	CASSLVLGNTEAFF	TGTGCCAGCAGCTTAGTATTAGGGAACACTGAAGCTTTCTTT
13	NA	NA	TRBJ2-1	TRBV6-1	CASRFGATNEQFF	TGTGCCAGCAGGTTTGGGGCAACGAATGAGCAGTTCTTC
16	NA	NA	TRBJ1-5	TRBV10-1	CASTLRDDYSNQPQHF	TGCGCCAGCACTCTCCGGGACGACTATAGCAATCAGCCCCAGCATTTT
14	NA	few	TRBJ2-1	TRBV6-6	CASSSTTRHNEQFF	TGTGCCAGCAGTTCAACGACTAGACACAATGAGCAGTTCTTC
17	NA	NA	TRBJ2-6	TRBV18	CASSPNMANSGANVLTF	TGTGCCAGCTCACCAAATATGGCAAACTCTGGGGCCAACGTCCTGACTTTC
15	NA	NA	TRBJ2-1	TRBV5-1	CASSFSGSSYNEQFF	TGCGCCAGCAGCTTTAGCGGCAGCTCCTACAATGAGCAGTTCTTC
16	TRBD2	few	TRBJ2-7	TRBV5-1	CASSLDLAGGPYEQYF	TGCGCCAGCAGCTTGGATCTGGCGGGAGGGCCCTACGAGCAGTACTTC
14	NA	NA	TRBJ2-7	TRBV5-4	CASSLFLSSYEQYF	TGTGCCAGCAGCTTGTTTCTAAGCTCCTACGAGCAGTACTTC
14	NA	NA	TRBJ2-3	TRBV7-3	CASSLGVGWDTQYF	TGTGCCAGCAGCTTAGGGGTGGGGTGGGATACGCAGTATTTT
14	NA	NA	TRBJ1-3	TRBV25-1	CASSDGSSGNTIYF	TGTGCCAGCAGTGATGGTAGCTCTGGAAACACCATATATTTT
11	NA	NA	TRBJ1-2	TRBV18	CASSLGAVGTF	TGTGCCAGCTCACTCGGGGCGGTCGGGACCTTC